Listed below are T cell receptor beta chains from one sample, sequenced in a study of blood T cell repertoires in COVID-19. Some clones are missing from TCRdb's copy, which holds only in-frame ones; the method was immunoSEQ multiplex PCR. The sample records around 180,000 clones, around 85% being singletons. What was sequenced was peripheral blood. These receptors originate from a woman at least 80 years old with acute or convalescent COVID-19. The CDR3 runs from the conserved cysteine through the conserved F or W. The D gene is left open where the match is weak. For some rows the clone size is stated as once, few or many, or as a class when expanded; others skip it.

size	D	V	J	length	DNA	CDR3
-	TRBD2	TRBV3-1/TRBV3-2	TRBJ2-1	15	TGTGCCAGCAGCCCCGCTAGCGGAGGATACAATGAGCAGTTCTTC	CASSPASGGYNEQFF
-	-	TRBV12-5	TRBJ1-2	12	TGTGCTAGTGGTCGGGCAGGGCATGGCTACACCTTC	CASGRAGHGYTF
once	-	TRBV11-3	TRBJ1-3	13	TGTGCCAGCAGCCCAGGGTCCGGAAACACCATATATTTT	CASSPGSGNTIYF
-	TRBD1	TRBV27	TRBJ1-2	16	TGTGCCAGCAGTCCCGACCGACAGGGGGTGACCGATGGCTACACCTTC	CASSPDRQGVTDGYTF
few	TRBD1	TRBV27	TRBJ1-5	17	TGTGCCAGCACCTCCACGGCGAAAGGGGGCGACAATCAGCCCCAGCATTTT	CASTSTAKGGDNQPQHF
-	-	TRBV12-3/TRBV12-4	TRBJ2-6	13	TGTGCCAGCAGTATGGCGGTCTTGGGCGTCCTGACTTTC	CASSMAVLGVLTF
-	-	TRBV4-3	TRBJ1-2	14	TGCGCCAGCAGCCAAGGGCCAGCCAGCGATGGCTACACCTTC	CASSQGPASDGYTF
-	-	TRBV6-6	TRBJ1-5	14	TGTGCCAGCGGGGTTGAGGGTAGCAATCAGCCCCAGCATTTT	CASGVEGSNQPQHF
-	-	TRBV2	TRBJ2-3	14	TGTGCCAGCAGTGTCCAGGGGAGCACAGATACGCAGTATTTT	CASSVQGSTDTQYF
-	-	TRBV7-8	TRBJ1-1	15	TGTGCCAGCAACGCTCACCGGGTTCGAGACACTGAAGCTTTCTTT	CASNAHRVRDTEAFF
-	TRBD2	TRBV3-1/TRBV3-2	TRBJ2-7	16	TGTGCCAGCAGCCAAGCTCTGGCGGGAGTATCCTACGAGCAGTACTTC	CASSQALAGVSYEQYF
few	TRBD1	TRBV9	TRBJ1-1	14	TGTGCCAGCAGGACCGGACAGGGGAACACTGAAGCTTTCTTT	CASRTGQGNTEAFF
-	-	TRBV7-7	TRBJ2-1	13	TGTGCCAGCAGCCCCGGGACTCCGAATGAGCAGTTCTTC	CASSPGTPNEQFF
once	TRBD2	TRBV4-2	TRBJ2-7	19	TGTGCCAGCAGCCAAGAGAGGGGGACTAGCGGGAGTTGGTTGGGCGAGCAGTACTTC	CASSQERGTSGSWLGEQYF
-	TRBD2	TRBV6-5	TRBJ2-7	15	TGTGCCAGCAGTTTTGCGGGACTAGCGGGATACGAGCAGTACTTC	CASSFAGLAGYEQYF
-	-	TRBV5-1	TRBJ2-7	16	TGCGCCCGCAGCTTGGGGGGGGCGCAGGGGGCCTACGAGCAGTACTTC	CARSLGGAQGAYEQYF
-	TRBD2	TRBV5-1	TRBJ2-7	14	TGCGCCAGCAGCTTGATAGCGGGTGGGCACGAGCAGTACTTC	CASSLIAGGHEQYF
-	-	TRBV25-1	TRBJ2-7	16	TGTGCCAGCAGCAGTTTAGGACTGGGAGCATCCTACGAGCAGTACTTC	CASSSLGLGASYEQYF
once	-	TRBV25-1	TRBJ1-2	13	TGTGCCAGCAGTCCCGGGAACAGCTATGGCTACACCTTC	CASSPGNSYGYTF
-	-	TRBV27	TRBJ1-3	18	TGTGCCAGCAGTCCAGCCCCCCCCAGGAGGGGTTCTGGAAACACCATATATTTT	CASSPAPPRRGSGNTIYF
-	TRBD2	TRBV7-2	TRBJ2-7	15	TGTGCCAGCAGCTTAGTGCGACTAGCGGGGAGCGAGCAGTACTTC	CASSLVRLAGSEQYF
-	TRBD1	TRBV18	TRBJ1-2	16	TGTGCCAGCTCACCACTCCCGGGACAGGGGGACTATGGCTACACCTTC	CASSPLPGQGDYGYTF
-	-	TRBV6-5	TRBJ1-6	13	TGTGCCAGCAGAGGCCGGGGGGATTCACCCCTCCACTTT	CASRGRGDSPLHF
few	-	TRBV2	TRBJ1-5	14	TGTGCCAGCAGTTCCGGACAGATCAATCAGCCCCAGCATTTT	CASSSGQINQPQHF
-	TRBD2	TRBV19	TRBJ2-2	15	TGTGCCAGTAGTGTACTAGCGGCGAACACCGGGGAGCTGTTTTTT	CASSVLAANTGELFF
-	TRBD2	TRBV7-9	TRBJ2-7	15	TGTGCCAGCAGCCCCCGGGAGGGAGAGACCTACGAGCAGTACTTC	CASSPREGETYEQYF
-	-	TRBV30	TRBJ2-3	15	TGTGCCTGGAGTCCCGACTTAAAGTGGGCAGATACGCAGTATTTT	CAWSPDLKWADTQYF
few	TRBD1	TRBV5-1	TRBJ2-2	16	TGCGCCAGCAGCTTGGATGGGGACAGGGGGACCGGGGAGCTGTTTTTT	CASSLDGDRGTGELFF
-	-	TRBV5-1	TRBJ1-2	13	TGCGCCAGCAGCTTTGACCAGGACAGCGGCTACACCTTC	CASSFDQDSGYTF
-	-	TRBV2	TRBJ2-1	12	TGTGCCAGCAGTGAAGCCGAGTATGAGCAGTTCTTC	CASSEAEYEQFF
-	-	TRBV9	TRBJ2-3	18	TGTGCCAGCAGCGTAGTGCGTGGGGACTCCCGTCGTACAGATACGCAGTATTTT	CASSVVRGDSRRTDTQYF
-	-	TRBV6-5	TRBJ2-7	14	TGTGCCAGCAGTTACTCGGGGCAGGTCTACGAGCAGTACTTC	CASSYSGQVYEQYF
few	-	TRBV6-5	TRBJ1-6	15	TGTGCCAGCAGTCAAAACCCAGGGGCCAATTCACCCCTCCACTTT	CASSQNPGANSPLHF
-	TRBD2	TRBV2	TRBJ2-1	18	TGTGCCAGCAGTGAACGACTCGGATCGGCGGGAGTTAGGAATGAGCAGTTCTTC	CASSERLGSAGVRNEQFF
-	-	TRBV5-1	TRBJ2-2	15	TGCGCCAGCAGCTTGGTCTGGGCAGCGGCCGGGGAGCTGTTTTTT	CASSLVWAAAGELFF
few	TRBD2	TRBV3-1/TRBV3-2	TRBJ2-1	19	TGTGCCAGCAGCCAAGATCGGGGCGAGCTAGCGGGGACGGACAATGAGCAGTTCTTC	CASSQDRGELAGTDNEQFF
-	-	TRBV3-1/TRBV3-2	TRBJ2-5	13	TGTGCCAGCAGCCTGACTAGCCAAGAGACCCAGTACTTC	CASSLTSQETQYF
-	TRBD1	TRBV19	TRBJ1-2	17	TGTGCCAGTAGACCTTCCCCGGGGGACAGGGCCTACTATGGCTACACCTTC	CASRPSPGDRAYYGYTF
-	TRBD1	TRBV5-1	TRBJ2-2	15	TGCGCCAGCAGCCCCCGACAGGGGTTGGGCGGGGAGCTGTTTTTT	CASSPRQGLGGELFF
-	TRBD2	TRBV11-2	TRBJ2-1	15	TGTGCCAGCAGCTCGACTAGCGGGGGTTGGAATGAGCAGTTCTTC	CASSSTSGGWNEQFF
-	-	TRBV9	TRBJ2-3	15	TGTGCCAGCAGCGTCCAGGGGATTAGCACAGATACGCAGTATTTT	CASSVQGISTDTQYF
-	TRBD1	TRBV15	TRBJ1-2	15	TGTGCCACCAGCAGAGAGGCAGGGGGGCCCTATGGCTACACCTTC	CATSREAGGPYGYTF
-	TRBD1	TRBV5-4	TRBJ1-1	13	TGTGCCAGCAGCTCCGGGGACAGGGTTGAGGCTTTCTTT	CASSSGDRVEAFF
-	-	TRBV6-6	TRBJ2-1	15	TGTGCCAGCAGTTACGGTTTTCGGACAGACAATGAGCAGTTCTTC	CASSYGFRTDNEQFF
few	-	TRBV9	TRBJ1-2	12	TGTGCCAGCAGCGCGTACAGGGATAGCTACACCTTC	CASSAYRDSYTF
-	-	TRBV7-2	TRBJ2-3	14	TGTGCCAGCAGCTTAGCCGGCGGGGTAGATACGCAGTATTTT	CASSLAGGVDTQYF
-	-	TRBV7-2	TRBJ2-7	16	TGTGCCAGCAGCTTGGGGGAACGGACAGTGGGGCGCGAGCAGTACTTC	CASSLGERTVGREQYF
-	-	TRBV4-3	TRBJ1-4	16	TGCGCCAGCACCAGACACGTTTCTGCAACTAATGAAAAACTGTTTTTT	CASTRHVSATNEKLFF
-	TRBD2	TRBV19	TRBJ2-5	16	TGTGCCAGTAGTATGAGGGCTAGCGGGTTTGGAGAGACCCAGTACTTC	CASSMRASGFGETQYF
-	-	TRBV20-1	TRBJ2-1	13	TGCAGTGCTAGTCGGGACTCGTGGGGAGAGCAGTTCTTC	CSASRDSWGEQFF
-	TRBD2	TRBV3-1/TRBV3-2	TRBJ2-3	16	TGTGCCAGCAGCCAAGAGGAGGGAGGGATCGCAGATACGCAGTATTTT	CASSQEEGGIADTQYF
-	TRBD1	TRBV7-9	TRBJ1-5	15	TGTGCCAGCAGCCCCACAGGGGGTCGGAATCAGCCCCAGCATTTT	CASSPTGGRNQPQHF
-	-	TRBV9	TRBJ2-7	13	TGTGCCAGCAGCGTATCCAACTCCTACGAGCAGTACTTC	CASSVSNSYEQYF